Below are 3 T cell receptor beta chains sequenced from a single sample in a study of cytomegalovirus exposure and HLA in healthy donors. In the PCR, 60 Vbeta and 13 Jbeta primers were used. The table came from immunoSEQ multiplex PCR; TCRdb's copy has only in-frame clones and leaves some out. This repertoire includes about 140,000 clones. The material sequenced was PBMCs. The origin of the receptors is a woman under 30 in good health and CMV-seronegative.

The V and J genes are TRBV6-5 and TRBJ2-1, with TRBD2 matching 13 bases. Looked up from germline, CDR1 is MNHEY and CDR2 is SVGAGI. The V gene end was trimmed by 4 bases and the J gene end by 7 bases; junction bases not matched to a gene: 4. The CDR3 has 15 residues. The CDR3 region is CASSSTSGRGNEQFF. The CDR3 bases are TGTGCCAGCAGTTCAACTAGCGGGAGGGGAAATGAGCAGTTCTTC.

The V and J genes are TRBV4-1 and TRBJ2-1, with TRBD2 matching 13 bases. Germline V lookup: CDR1 MGHRA, CDR2 YSYEKL. V trimming: 2 bases; J trimming: 7 bases; junction bases outside the gene matches: 8. The CDR3 is made up of 17 amino acids. The chain's CDR3 is CASSQRTSGSLGNEQFF. DNA for the CDR3: TGCGCCAGCAGCCAAAGGACTAGCGGGAGTTTGGGGAATGAGCAGTTCTTC.

V usage is TRBV30 and J usage is TRBJ2-5, with TRBD2 identical over 9 bases. The CDR3 contains 16 residues. J lost 5 bases, V lost 3 bases, and 13 bases had no gene match. Germline-derived CDR1 and CDR2 are GTSNPN and SVGIG (reference sequence). CDR3 loop: CAWSGWAGGPGETQYF. In DNA, the CDR3 is TGTGCCTGGAGCGGGTGGGCGGGAGGGCCAGGGGAGACCCAGTACTTC.